The 31 T cell receptor beta chains below come from one sample, sequenced in a study of blood T cell repertoires in COVID-19. The table came from immunoSEQ multiplex PCR; TCRdb's copy has only in-frame clones and leaves some out. Found here are more than 110,000 clones, about 75% of them singletons; the top ten hold over 2.5%. The sequenced sample was PBMCs or T cells enriched from blood (not recorded which). Receptors were obtained from a woman aged 45 to 65 who had recovered from COVID-19.

This clone turned up a few times. CDR3 in DNA: TGTGCCAGCAGCTTAGGCGGGCCCCTAGTCGGTCAGCCCCAGCATTTT. It specifies CASSLGGPLVGQPQHF. The V gene is TRBV7-6, the J gene TRBJ1-5; no reliable D call. This CDR3 is built from 16 residues. Trimming removed 1 base at V and 6 bases at J, with 16 bases between. The germline V gene encodes CDR1 SGHVS and CDR2 FNYEAQ.

The chain employs TRBV5-4 and TRBJ2-3; 7 bases are shared with TRBD2. The V and J ends lost 3 bases and 2 bases, in that order; junction bases with no gene match: 12. Germline CDR1 is SGHNT and CDR2 is YYREEE (reference sequence). The CDR3 has 17 amino acids. CDR3 amino acids: CASSSRGGRGITDTQYF. As DNA, the CDR3 is TGTGCCAGCAGCTCCCGCGGGGGAAGGGGAATCACAGATACGCAGTATTTT. The entire variable domain, with the rest obtained from reference TRBV5-4 and TRBJ2-3, is as follows: ETGVTQSPTHLIKTRGQQVTLRCSSQSGHNTVSWYQQALGQGPQFIFQYYREEENGRGNFPPRFSGLQFPNYSSELNVNALELDDSALYLCASSSRGGRGITDTQYFGPGTRLTVL.

The J gene is TRBJ2-2, the V gene TRBV13; tentative D call: TRBD1 (5 bases). CDR1 is PRHDT, CDR2 FYEKMQ, per germline (reference sequence). The CDR3 consists of 16 residues. The ends were cut back, 3 bases at V and 0 bases at J, with 11 bases in the middle. The CDR3 region is CASSFPDSTNTGELFF. CDR3 in DNA: TGTGCCAGCAGCTTTCCTGACAGCACGAACACCGGGGAGCTGTTTTTT.

The chain has TRBV10-3 and TRBJ1-3; D gene ambiguous. V shed 10 bases and J shed 0 bases, with 10 bases lying between them. Germline assignment: CDR1 ENHRY and CDR2 SYGVKD. This CDR3 comprises 13 residues. CDR3 coding DNA: TGTGCCACGGGAAGCTCCTCTGGAAACACCATATATTTT. Translation: CATGSSSGNTIYF.

J is TRBJ1-2 and V is TRBV4-2; tentatively, D is TRBD1 (5 bases). The CDR3 consists of 13 residues. Germline-derived CDR1 and CDR2 are LGHNA and YNFKEQ. V shed 0 bases and J shed 8 bases, with 10 bases lying between them. In DNA, the CDR3 is TGTGCCAGCAGCCAAGATGGGGGAGGGGGCTACACCTTC. Translated: CASSQDGGGGYTF.

By frequency in the sample, this clone is medium-sized. J is TRBJ1-1 and V is TRBV9, with 9 bases matching TRBD1. Germline V gene sequence: CDR1 SGDLS, CDR2 YYNGEE. The CDR3 spans 16 residues. The junction had 9 bases not matched to a gene; V was cut back by 4 bases and J by 2 bases. The CDR3 sequence is CASSPRTGVGNTEAFF. CDR3 DNA: TGTGCCAGCAGCCCCAGGACAGGGGTAGGAAACACTGAAGCTTTCTTT.

This clone showed up just once. J is TRBJ1-1 and V is TRBV6-5; TRBD1 might be the D (5 bases). In germline, CDR1 is MNHEY, CDR2 SVGAGI. The CDR3 has 13 residues. V was pared by 6 bases and J by 5 bases, with 13 bases between. The DNA of the CDR3 is TGTGCCAGCAGCCGGGGACTGGGGACTGAAGCTTTCTTT. Protein product: CASSRGLGTEAFF.

This rearrangement joins TRBV4-2 to TRBJ1-5, with D possibly being TRBD1 (5 bases). Germline V lookup: CDR1 LGHNA, CDR2 YNFKEQ. The CDR3 runs 16 residues. V was cut by 1 base and J by 0 bases, with 10 bases left in between. CDR3: CASSQVSGFSNQPQHF. The DNA of the CDR3 is TGTGCCAGCAGCCAAGTTTCAGGGTTTAGCAATCAGCCCCAGCATTTT.

This chain links TRBV27 with TRBJ2-4; 9 bases map to TRBD1. CDR1 MNHEY and CDR2 SMNVEV come from the germline V gene (reference sequence). The CDR3 runs to 16 residues. The trim removed 3 bases at V and 1 base at J, leaving 4 bases unmatched. Here the CDR3 reads CASSFGGQGAKNIQYF. CDR3 nucleotide sequence: TGTGCCAGCAGTTTTGGAGGACAGGGGGCCAAAAACATTCAGTACTTC.

This clone was picked up a small number of times. This sequence joins TRBV27 and TRBJ1-6; D not resolved. Trimming cost V 11 bases and J 7 bases, with 12 bases left between them. Germline CDR1 is MNHEY and CDR2 is SMNVEV (reference sequence). The CDR3 consists of 12 residues. The CDR3 nucleotides read TGTGCCGTCGGGCGGGCCAATTCACCCCTCCACTTT. It is translated as CAVGRANSPLHF.

The rearrangement uses TRBV28 and TRBJ2-2, with 10 bases aligning to TRBD2. Losses at the gene ends were 5 bases for V and 4 bases for J; bases not matched to a gene: 7. The CDR3 length is 16 residues. Germline lookup yields CDR1 MDHEN and CDR2 SYDVKM. CDR3 in DNA: TGTGCCAGCAGTCCACCTAGCGGGAGCGGCACCGGGGAGCTGTTTTTT. This encodes CASSPPSGSGTGELFF.

This clone showed up just once. The rearrangement uses TRBV7-6 and TRBJ2-1; 8 bases agree with TRBD2. V gave up 7 bases and J gave up 4 bases; unmatched junction bases: 9. The CDR3 has 15 residues. The germline V gene has CDR1 SGHVS and CDR2 FNYEAQ. The CDR3, as DNA: TGTGCCAGCATAGAGGCTAGCGGGCCTTACAATGAGCAGTTCTTC. Residues: CASIEASGPYNEQFF.

This chain connects TRBV7-3 to TRBJ2-1, with 11 bases that match TRBD2. CDR3 length: 18 amino acids. The trim removed 5 bases at V and 7 bases at J, leaving 16 bases unmatched. Looked up from germline, CDR1 is SGHTA and CDR2 is FQGTGA. The CDR3 sequence is CASSLLWEGTSGLNEQFF. The CDR3 DNA reads TGTGCCAGCAGCCTCCTTTGGGAAGGGACTAGCGGCCTAAATGAGCAGTTCTTC.

The chain recombines TRBV7-8 with TRBJ1-5; tentatively, D is TRBD1 (6 bases). V lost 4 bases and J 7 bases, leaving 8 bases between the germline ends. The CDR3 loop spans 12 amino acids. Germline V lookup: CDR1 SGHVS, CDR2 FQNEAQ. The CDR3 spells CASSSGEQPQHF. CDR3 bases: TGTGCCAGCAGCTCAGGGGAACAGCCCCAGCATTTT.

The chain uses TRBV6-5 and TRBJ1-6; no firm D call. The length of the CDR3 is 12 residues. V lost 8 bases to trimming and J lost 4 bases, with 6 bases between them. The germline gives CDR1 MNHEY, CDR2 SVGAGI. The CDR3 coding sequence is TGTGCCAGCGGGAGATATAATTCACCCCTCCACTTT. It translates to CASGRYNSPLHF.

The J gene is TRBJ1-1, the V gene TRBV21-1; the D call in the table, TRBD1, was not verified against the DNA. TRBV21-1 is marked as a pseudogene. The CDR3 runs to 15 residues. CDR3 nucleotides: TGTGCCAGCAGCAAACACAACGACAGACGCACTGAAGCTTTCTTT. Protein product: CASSKHNDRRTEAFF.

V is TRBV7-9 and J is TRBJ1-1; 10 bases map to TRBD1. Germline trimming cut 1 base from V and 1 base from J; bases unmatched to any gene: 6. The CDR3 is made up of 17 amino acids. Germline CDR1 is SEHNR and CDR2 is FQNEAQ (reference sequence). CDR3 sequence reads: CASSLGRDRGPNTEAFF. For the CDR3, the DNA is TGTGCCAGCAGCTTAGGAAGGGACAGGGGACCGAACACTGAAGCTTTCTTT.

The chain combines TRBV30 with TRBJ1-4; D uncertain. The CDR3 is made up of 12 amino acids. Between the trimmed V and J ends, which lost 2 bases and 7 bases, there was a span of 8 bases. In germline, CDR1 is GTSNPN, CDR2 SVGIG (reference sequence). The DNA for the CDR3 is TGTGCCTGGAGTCTAGGAGTTGAAAAACTGTTTTTT. As protein: CAWSLGVEKLFF.

This chain joins TRBV3-1 (or the pseudogene TRBV3-2) and TRBJ2-5; TRBD2 might be the D (5 bases). Between the trimmed V and J ends, which lost 4 bases and 12 bases, there was a span of 12 bases. The CDR3 spans 11 residues. Germline V gives CDR1 LGHDT, CDR2 YNNKEL (reference sequence). The CDR3 loop is CASSPGLGEYF. DNA of the CDR3: TGTGCCAGCAGCCCAGGACTTGGGGAGTACTTC.

V usage is TRBV19 and J usage is TRBJ2-7; 9 bases agree with TRBD1. V shed 5 bases and J 6 bases; nucleotides not matched to a gene: 8. Germline lookup yields CDR1 LNHDA and CDR2 SQIVND (reference sequence). CDR3 length: 14 residues. The CDR3 region has the DNA TGTGCCAGTAGTGCCGGGACAGGGTCTTTCGAGCAGTACTTC. Translation gives CASSAGTGSFEQYF.

V usage is TRBV19 and J usage is TRBJ2-1; 7 nucleotides align to TRBD2. CDR1 and CDR2 (germline): LNHDA, SQIVND (reference sequence). Trimming took 4 bases from V and 3 from J; bases not matched to a gene: 3. This CDR3 has 14 amino acids. CDR3 nucleotides: TGTGCCAGTAGTAGGTGGGAGGGCTACAATGAGCAGTTCTTC. Its translation: CASSRWEGYNEQFF.

This clone occurred once. This chain uses TRBV6-1 with TRBJ2-1; 14 bases are shared with TRBD2. Germline V lookup: CDR1 MNHNS, CDR2 SASEGT. The junction had 0 bases not matched to a gene; V was cut back by 1 base and J by 4 bases. This CDR3 comprises 16 residues. CDR3 coding DNA: TGTGCCAGCAGTGAAGGGACTAGCGGGAGGTACAATGAGCAGTTCTTC. This encodes CASSEGTSGRYNEQFF.

The CDR3 bases are TGTGCCAGCCGGAGTGGCCCCACTGGGGCCAACGTCCTGACTTTC. Translation gives CASRSGPTGANVLTF. The chain has TRBV2 and TRBJ2-6; D unresolved. The germline gives CDR1 SNHLY, CDR2 FYNNEI. The CDR3 runs 15 residues. V was pared by 8 bases and J by 2 bases, with 13 bases between.

V usage is TRBV28 and J usage is TRBJ1-6, with 10 bases identical to TRBD1. The germline gives CDR1 MDHEN, CDR2 SYDVKM. The CDR3 has 17 amino acids. V shed 1 base and J 9 bases; nucleotides not matched to a gene: 9. The CDR3 spells CASSLSTGGFQGSPLHF. The CDR3 bases are TGTGCCAGCAGTTTATCGACAGGGGGCTTTCAAGGTTCACCCCTCCACTTT.

V is TRBV4-1 and J is TRBJ1-5, with D perhaps TRBD1 (5 bases). The CDR3 runs to 15 residues. The germline V gene encodes CDR1 MGHRA and CDR2 YSYEKL. V was pared by 0 bases and J by 11 bases, with 17 bases between. CDR3 in amino acids: CASSQDPDTDFSQHF. In DNA form, the CDR3 reads TGCGCCAGCAGCCAAGACCCGGACACAGATTTCTCCCAGCATTTT.

This chain connects TRBV27 to TRBJ2-5; 8 bases align to TRBD1. The CDR3 has 17 amino acids. Germline lookup yields CDR1 MNHEY and CDR2 SMNVEV (reference sequence). V lost 5 bases and J lost 4; bases outside the gene matches: 15. This CDR3 is CASSPTTPGTGLETQYF. The DNA for the CDR3 is TGTGCCAGCAGTCCTACAACCCCCGGGACAGGACTAGAGACCCAGTACTTC.

The chain employs TRBV5-5 and TRBJ1-4; tentative D call: TRBD1 (6 bases). This CDR3 has 18 residues. Trimming left V 3 bases short and J 0 bases short, with 18 bases between. Germline-derived CDR1 and CDR2 are SGHKS and YYEKEE (reference sequence). CDR3 region: CASSSPGGGPSTNEKLFF. The CDR3 DNA reads TGTGCCAGCAGCTCCCCGGGAGGGGGGCCGTCAACTAATGAAAAACTGTTTTTT. Together with reference TRBV5-5 and TRBJ1-4, the CDR3 gives the full variable domain: DAGVTQSPTHLIKTRGQQVTLRCSPISGHKSVSWYQQVLGQGPQFIFQYYEKEERGRGNFPDRFSARQFPNYSSELNVNALLLGDSALYLCASSSPGGGPSTNEKLFFGSGTQLSVL.

The V and J genes are TRBV9 and TRBJ2-5; possible D gene TRBD1, 6 bases. Germline lookup yields CDR1 SGDLS and CDR2 YYNGEE. This CDR3 is built from 14 residues. Trimming stripped 0 bases from V and 4 bases from J, with 10 bases between. The CDR3 nucleotides are TGTGCCAGCAGCGTAGTTGGGGGCAGAGAGACCCAGTACTTC. Residues: CASSVVGGRETQYF.

For the CDR3, the DNA is TGTGCCAGCAGTCTAGGGAGGGGGAACACTGAAGCTTTCTTT. It codes for CASSLGRGNTEAFF. V and J are TRBV28 and TRBJ1-1; D may be TRBD1 (5 bases). Trimming took off 5 bases at V and 1 base at J, with 11 bases between the two ends. The germline gives CDR1 MDHEN, CDR2 SYDVKM. CDR3 length: 14 residues.

This chain uses TRBV6-5 with TRBJ2-7, with TRBD2 identical over 12 bases. The CDR3 extends over 16 amino acids. V shed 1 base, J shed 5 bases, and the junction held 6 bases outside the gene matches. Germline CDR1 is MNHEY and CDR2 is SVGAGI. The CDR3 region is CASSYYPSGGVNEQYF. CDR3 DNA sequence: TGTGCCAGCAGTTACTATCCTAGCGGGGGGGTAAACGAGCAGTACTTC.

This chain links TRBV13 with TRBJ1-4; 11 nucleotides align to TRBD1. CDR3 length equals 15 residues. Germline V gives CDR1 PRHDT, CDR2 FYEKMQ (reference sequence). J gave up 4 bases and V 6 bases, and 4 bases lay outside the gene matches. This chain's CDR3 is CASRHGTGGNEKLFF. In DNA, the CDR3 is TGTGCCAGCAGACATGGGACAGGGGGTAATGAAAAACTGTTTTTT.